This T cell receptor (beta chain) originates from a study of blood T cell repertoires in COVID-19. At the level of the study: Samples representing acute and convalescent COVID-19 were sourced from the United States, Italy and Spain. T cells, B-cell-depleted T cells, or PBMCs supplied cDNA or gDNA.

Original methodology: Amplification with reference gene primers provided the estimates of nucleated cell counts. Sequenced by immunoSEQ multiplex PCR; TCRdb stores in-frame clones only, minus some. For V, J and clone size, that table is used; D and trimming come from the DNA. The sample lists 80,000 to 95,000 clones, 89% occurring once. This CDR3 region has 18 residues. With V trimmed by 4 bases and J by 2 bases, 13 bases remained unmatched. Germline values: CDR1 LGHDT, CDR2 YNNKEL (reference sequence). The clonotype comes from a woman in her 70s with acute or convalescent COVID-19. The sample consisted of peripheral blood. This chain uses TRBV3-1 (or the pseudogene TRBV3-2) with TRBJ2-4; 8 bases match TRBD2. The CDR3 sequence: CASSPDHLAGVSKNIQYF. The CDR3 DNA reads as TGTGCCAGCAGCCCGGATCATCTAGCGGGTGTCTCCAAAAACATTCAGTACTTC.